Listed here are 17 T cell receptor beta chains from one sample, sequenced in a study of blood T cell repertoires in COVID-19. TCRdb's table, derived via immunoSEQ multiplex PCR, lists solely in-frame clones and lacks some. The sample gives under 300,000 clones, 70% to 90% of which show up once; about 0.8% is in the top ten. The sample comprised peripheral blood. All receptors derive from a woman aged 25 to 39 with acute or convalescent COVID-19.

This clone was detected once. The chain couples TRBV6-5 to TRBJ1-3, with no clear D. This CDR3 contains 15 residues. Trimming cost V 2 bases and J 4 bases, with 12 bases left between them. Germline V gene sequence: CDR1 MNHEY, CDR2 SVGAGI. The CDR3 nucleotides are TGTGCCAGCAGTTACCTTCCGATTCGGGGAAACACCATATATTTT. Amino acid sequence: CASSYLPIRGNTIYF.

The chain uses TRBV11-3 and TRBJ2-6; weak D call: TRBD1 (7 bases). CDR1 SGHNT and CDR2 YENEEA come from the germline V gene. The CDR3 runs to 16 residues. V shed 5 bases and J shed 2 bases, with 13 bases lying between them. The CDR3 is CASSPGGTAGANVLTF. The CDR3 DNA follows: TGTGCCAGCAGCCCCGGCGGGACAGCTGGGGCCAACGTCCTGACTTTC.

The chain carries TRBV24-1 and TRBJ2-1; 8 bases are shared with TRBD2. This CDR3 has 16 amino acids. Looked up from germline, CDR1 is KGHDR and CDR2 is SFDVKD. With 5 bases clipped from V and 7 bases from J, the junction kept 12 bases outside the gene matches. The CDR3 protein is CATSASGSGRRNEQFF. The CDR3 nucleotides read TGTGCCACCAGTGCCTCGGGAAGCGGGAGAAGGAATGAGCAGTTCTTC.

This chain joins TRBV7-9 and TRBJ2-1; D is possibly TRBD1 (6 bases). The CDR3 runs 14 residues. Deletions cut 2 bases from V and 9 bases from J, with 14 bases between. Germline CDR1 reads SEHNR; CDR2 reads FQNEAQ (reference sequence). This CDR3 reads CASSLSGENSEQFF. The CDR3 bases are TGTGCCAGCAGCTTATCAGGGGAGAACAGTGAGCAGTTCTTC.

The chain carries TRBV19 and TRBJ2-7; 8 bases align to TRBD2. Losses at the gene ends were 5 bases for V and 4 bases for J; bases not matched to a gene: 4. The CDR3 totals 13 residues. Germline-derived CDR1 and CDR2 are LNHDA and SQIVND (reference sequence). CDR3 in DNA: TGTGCCAGTAGTGTTCGGGAGGGGTACGAGCAGTACTTC. Translated, it gives CASSVREGYEQYF.

The V call is TRBV27, the J call TRBJ2-2, with D hard to call. Trimming shortened V by 4 bases and J by 2 bases, and 8 bases separated the two germline ends. This CDR3 region has 14 residues. Germline values: CDR1 MNHEY, CDR2 SMNVEV (reference sequence). The CDR3 sequence is CASSWAGNTGELFF. The CDR3 nucleotides are TGTGCCAGCAGTTGGGCAGGTAACACCGGGGAGCTGTTTTTT.

The chain combines TRBV5-8 with TRBJ1-5; no clear D. Trimming shortened V by 1 base and J by 3 bases, and 11 bases separated the two germline ends. The V gene's germline CDR1 is SGHTS and CDR2 YDEGEE. This CDR3 has 15 amino acids. The CDR3 DNA reads as TGTGCCAGCAGCTTGTCGGGGTCCCACAATCAGCCCCAGCATTTT. It is translated as CASSLSGSHNQPQHF.

The CDR3 bases are TGTGCCAGCAGCTTAGCCTCAGGGACTAATGAAAAACTGTTTTTT. It encodes CASSLASGTNEKLFF. The chain links TRBV11-2 to TRBJ1-4; possible D gene TRBD1, 5 bases. V dropped 1 base and J dropped 2 bases, with 8 bases sitting between them. The CDR3 contains 15 residues. CDR1 is SGHAT and CDR2 is FQNNGV in the germline V gene.

The chain employs TRBV5-4 and TRBJ2-5; 7 nucleotides line up with TRBD2. The CDR3 has 14 amino acids. The trim removed 0 bases at V and 3 bases at J, leaving 2 bases unmatched. CDR1 and CDR2 (germline): SGHNT, YYREEE (reference sequence). CDR3 protein: CASSLALAEETQYF. In DNA, the CDR3 is TGTGCCAGCAGCTTGGCTCTAGCGGAAGAGACCCAGTACTTC.

The chain recombines TRBV6-5 with TRBJ1-2; TRBD1 agrees at 7 bases. The CDR3 sequence is 11 residues long. The V gene's germline CDR1 is MNHEY and CDR2 SVGAGI. V lost 7 bases to trimming and J lost 8 bases; unmatched junction nucleotides: 4. CDR3 protein: CASTNRGGYTF. The CDR3, as DNA: TGTGCCAGCACCAACAGGGGCGGCTACACCTTC.

This sequence joins TRBV18 and TRBJ2-5; 8 bases are a match to TRBD2. The germline CDR1 and CDR2 sequences are KGHSH and LQKENI. V dropped 10 bases and J dropped 7; count of bases not matched to a gene: 8. CDR3 length: 12 amino acids. The DNA for the CDR3 is TGTGCCACCTTGACTAGCGTGGGGACCCAGTACTTC. Translating it yields CATLTSVGTQYF.

The chain couples TRBV29-1 to TRBJ2-5; 8 nucleotides line up with TRBD1. The CDR3 loop spans 14 amino acids. The germline gives CDR1 SQVTM, CDR2 ANQGSEA. V lost 5 bases, J lost 5 bases, and 10 bases stayed unmatched. The CDR3 sequence is CSVSDRVNYETQYF. The CDR3 DNA is TGCAGCGTTTCGGACAGGGTGAACTATGAGACCCAGTACTTC. The full variable domain, with the rest looked up from reference TRBV29-1 and TRBJ2-5, is SAVISQKPSRDICQRGTSLTIQCQVDSQVTMMFWYRQQPGQSLTLIATANQGSEATYESGFVIDKFPISRPNLTFSTLTVSNMSPEDSSIYLCSVSDRVNYETQYFGPGTRLLVL.

The chain couples TRBV11-2 to TRBJ2-3; D gene uncertain. Trimming stripped 1 base from V and 6 bases from J, with 11 bases between. The germline CDR1 and CDR2 sequences are SGHAT and FQNNGV. This CDR3 spans 14 amino acids. The CDR3 nucleotides are TGTGCCAGCAGCTTAGGACTGGCGGCGGATACGCAGTATTTT. It is translated as CASSLGLAADTQYF.

The J gene is TRBJ2-4, the V gene TRBV21-1; the D segment call TRBD1 is taken from the table without a DNA check. TRBV21-1 is described as a pseudogene. There are 14 residues in the CDR3. The chain's CDR3 is CASSKVIAKNIQYF. The CDR3 DNA follows: TGTGCCAGCAGCAAAGTCATAGCCAAAAACATTCAGTACTTC.

J is TRBJ2-7 and V is TRBV11-3; the D gene is possibly TRBD2 (6 bases). Trimming shortened V by 3 bases and J by 1 base, and 7 bases separated the two germline ends. CDR1 SGHNT and CDR2 YENEEA come from the germline V gene. CDR3 length equals 13 residues. The CDR3 protein is CASSFGGSYEQYF. CDR3 sequence (DNA): TGTGCCAGCAGCTTCGGGGGATCCTACGAGCAGTACTTC.

V usage is TRBV12-3 or TRBV12-4 and J usage is TRBJ2-5; no definite D call. CDR3 size: 12 residues. V lost 6 bases and J lost 1, with 6 bases in between. For the CDR3, the DNA is TGTGCCAGCAGGGGCCTCCAAGAGACCCAGTACTTC. Amino acid sequence: CASRGLQETQYF.

The chain combines TRBV27 with TRBJ2-2; perhaps TRBD1 as D (6 bases). Germline V gene sequence: CDR1 MNHEY, CDR2 SMNVEV (reference sequence). CDR3 size: 15 residues. V lost 6 bases and J lost 3, with 14 bases in between. CDR3 sequence: CASRRTRGHTGELFF. As DNA, the CDR3 is TGTGCCAGCAGACGAACCAGGGGTCACACCGGGGAGCTGTTTTTT.